These T cell receptor beta chains were read from a single sample in a study of T cell changes during pregnancy in multiple sclerosis. Measured with immunoSEQ multiplex PCR; TCRdb has only the in-frame clones, and not every one. The data show about 40,000 clones, 92% seen once. Here the sequenced sample was CD4+ T cells from peripheral blood mononuclear cells, taken before pregnancy. These receptors were collected from a female donor with multiple sclerosis, enrolled in a pregnancy study. The CDR3 runs from the conserved cysteine through the conserved F or W. D genes are given only for firm matches. Not every row has a clone size; where given, it reads once, few, many or a size class.

d_call,v_call,clone_size,j_call,cdr3_nt,cdr3_aa
NA,TRBV20-1,once,TRBJ2-7,TGCAGTGCTAGGGAGGGTTACGAGCAGTACTTC,CSAREGYEQYF
TRBD1,TRBV28,NA,TRBJ2-7,TGTGCCAGCAGCCTCCACCCTGGGACAGGGCCCTACGAGCAGTACTTC,CASSLHPGTGPYEQYF
NA,TRBV9,NA,TRBJ2-1,TGTGCCAGCAGCGTAGTAACGGGAAATGAGCAGTTCTTC,CASSVVTGNEQFF
TRBD1,TRBV19,NA,TRBJ1-1,TGTGCCAGTAGTATCTCGGGAGCAGGGGGCCTTAAGACTGAAGCTTTCTTT,CASSISGAGGLKTEAFF
NA,TRBV28,NA,TRBJ2-1,TGTGCCAGCAGTTTGTTCTATGAGCAGTTCTTC,CASSLFYEQFF
TRBD2,TRBV4-1,NA,TRBJ2-7,TGCGCCAGCAGCCAAGATTGGGGGACTAGCGGTATCTCCTACGAGCAGTACTTC,CASSQDWGTSGISYEQYF
NA,TRBV2,NA,TRBJ2-1,TGTGCCAGCAGTGGGCAGGTGGGCGATGAGCAGTTCTTC,CASSGQVGDEQFF
TRBD2,TRBV28,NA,TRBJ2-3,TGTGCCAGCAGTTCCCCACGCGGGAGGGGAAAGAGCACAGATACGCAGTATTTT,CASSSPRGRGKSTDTQYF
TRBD1,TRBV5-1,NA,TRBJ1-1,TGCGCCAGCAGCGTACAGGGGAGCACTGAAGCTTTCTTT,CASSVQGSTEAFF
TRBD1,TRBV28,NA,TRBJ1-4,TGTGCCAGCAGTTTAGCTTTCGGGACAGCCTCTAATTTT,CASSLAFGTASNF
TRBD2,TRBV5-1,NA,TRBJ2-1,TGCGCCAGCAGCTTGGCCGGGACTAGCGGGAGTAATGAGCAGTTCTTC,CASSLAGTSGSNEQFF
NA,TRBV6-6,NA,TRBJ1-2,TGTGCCAGCCGAACACCACAGGTGGCTTTTGGCTACACCTTC,CASRTPQVAFGYTF
NA,TRBV21-1,NA,TRBJ2-3,TGTGCCAGCAGCAAAGGCGCGGGAGCGAGTGCAGATACGCAGTATTTT,CASSKGAGASADTQYF
NA,TRBV27,NA,TRBJ1-2,TGTGCCAGCAGCCCCATCCCGGGTCTTAGGCAAAATGGCTACACCTTC,CASSPIPGLRQNGYTF
TRBD1,TRBV7-6,NA,TRBJ2-5,TGTGCCAGCAGCCGCATTCCCCGGACAGGGCAAGAGACCCAGTACTTC,CASSRIPRTGQETQYF
NA,TRBV2,NA,TRBJ1-5,TGTGCCTCACGTGAGAGGTCCCATAGCAATCAGCCCCAGCATTTT,CASRERSHSNQPQHF
NA,TRBV21-1,NA,TRBJ2-3,TGTGCCAGCAGCTCACTACCACATCACGGGCTCGGGACTCCCGTTAGCACAGGTACGCAGTATTTT,CASSSLPHHGLGTPVSTGTQYF
TRBD1,TRBV19,NA,TRBJ2-6,TGTGCCAGCAGGGGGCTTGGGGCCAACGTCCTGACTTTC,CASRGLGANVLTF
TRBD2,TRBV7-8,NA,TRBJ2-2,TGTGCCAGCAGCCGTTTAGCGGGAGCGAACACCGGGGAGCTGTTTTTT,CASSRLAGANTGELFF
TRBD2,TRBV5-4,NA,TRBJ2-4,TGTGCCAGCAGCTGGGGGACTAGGAGGGAAAACATTCAGTACTTC,CASSWGTRRENIQYF
TRBD2,TRBV7-2,NA,TRBJ2-7,TGTGCCAGCAGCTTAGTAGGTAGCGGGAGTGACGAGCAGTACTTC,CASSLVGSGSDEQYF
NA,TRBV29-1,once,TRBJ2-1,TGCAGCACGGGGGCAGGGGGCTCCTACAATGAGCAGTTCTTC,CSTGAGGSYNEQFF
TRBD2,TRBV9,NA,TRBJ2-7,TGTGCCAGCAGCCACCACCAGGGACTAGAGGACGAGCAGTACTTC,CASSHHQGLEDEQYF
NA,TRBV18,once,TRBJ1-1,TGTGCCAGCTCACCAGAATCCAGGAACACTGAAGCTTTCTTT,CASSPESRNTEAFF
TRBD2,TRBV5-4,once,TRBJ2-3,TGTGCCAGCAGCTTGGAACTAGCGGACACAGATACGCAGTATTTT,CASSLELADTDTQYF
NA,TRBV5-1,NA,TRBJ1-5,TGCGCCAGCAGCGAGGGGCAGGGGAGCAATCAGCCCCAGCATTTT,CASSEGQGSNQPQHF
TRBD2,TRBV29-1,NA,TRBJ2-1,TGCAGCGTTGTGGGGGGGAGGGCCTCCTACAATGAGCAGTTCTTC,CSVVGGRASYNEQFF
NA,TRBV11-3,NA,TRBJ2-1,TGTGCCAGCAGCCTCGGGGGTGGCGGTGAGCAGTTCTTC,CASSLGGGGEQFF